These 2 T cell receptor beta chains were sequenced from one sample in a study of T cell repertoires in cytomegalovirus infection. What these receptors recognize is not known. TCRdb called the reads again in MiXCR, with one record for every CDR3 protein. The sample shows 700,000 to 900,000 distinct CDR3 sequences, almost 30% of them seen only once. This sample comprised cultured CD8+ T cells from PBMCs, obtained from culture after CMV antigen stimulation. These TCRs come from a human donor in good health (CMV status not recorded). Some clones in this sample may be carry-over from other donors' samples.

This clonotype was counted a few times. The V gene is TRBV6-2 or TRBV6-3, the J gene TRBJ2-3, with D unclear. V dropped 5 bases and J dropped 1 base, with 10 bases sitting between them. Per germline, CDR1 MNHEY and CDR2 SVGEGT. The CDR3 spans 14 residues. CDR3 DNA sequence: TGTGCCAGCAGTCCGATCAAGCGCACAGATACGCAGTATTTT. This sequence encodes CASSPIKRTDTQYF.

This clonotype has a handful of counts. The chain has TRBV7-9 and TRBJ1-2; D is undetermined. The CDR3 is 11 residues long. The V gene's germline CDR1 is SEHNR and CDR2 FQNEAQ (reference sequence). Trimming cost V 1 base and J 8 bases, with 5 bases left between them. As DNA, the CDR3 is TGTGCCAGCAGCTTAGGGAAGGGCTACACCTTC. Translated, it gives CASSLGKGYTF.